This TCR beta chain was sequenced during a study of cytomegalovirus exposure and HLA in healthy donors. PCR used 60 Vbeta primers and 13 Jbeta primers. The method was immunoSEQ multiplex PCR; TCRdb's version includes in-frame clones alone and lacks a portion of them. The data hold more than 150,000 clones, with 82% observed a single time. Deletions cut 5 bases from V and 8 bases from J, with 19 bases between. Per germline, CDR1 SGHTA and CDR2 FQGNSA. The CDR3 length is 15 residues. The specimen was PBMCs. The chain combines TRBV7-2 with TRBJ2-1; weak D call: TRBD1 (7 bases). The sequence came from a man between 35 and 55 years old in good health and CMV-seronegative. The CDR3 DNA follows: TGTGCCAGCAGCCCATCACAGGGGCCGGGAGATGAGCAGTTCTTC. This encodes CASSPSQGPGDEQFF.